The rows below give T cell receptor beta chains drawn from one sample of a study of blood T cell repertoires in COVID-19. Only in-frame clones appear in the TCRdb table, and some are missing; sequencing was by immunoSEQ multiplex PCR. The table has around 200,000 clones, approximately 85% seen once. Source material: peripheral blood. The source of these receptors is a man aged 60 to 69 with acute or convalescent COVID-19. Each CDR3 is given with its conserved first and last residue. A D gene is named only where the DNA matches it firmly. Expanded clones are given a class, and other clones once, few, many or no size at all.

j_call cdr3_length clone_size d_call v_call cdr3_nt cdr3_aa
TRBJ1-6 14 - - TRBV19 TGTGCCAGTAGTATAGCTAGATATTCTTCACCCCTCCACTTT CASSIARYSSPLHF
TRBJ1-1 13 once - TRBV5-1 TGCGCCAGCAGCTTTGGACAGAACACTGAAGCTTTCTTT CASSFGQNTEAFF
TRBJ2-1 16 - TRBD1 TRBV3-1/TRBV3-2 TGTGCCAGCGGGACAGGGGGCTACACCCTGGGCAATGAGCAGTTCTTC CASGTGGYTLGNEQFF
TRBJ2-1 14 - - TRBV11-2 TGTGCCAGCCAACAAGGGGCAGGCACCCAGAAGCAGTTCTTC CASQQGAGTQKQFF
TRBJ2-7 16 - TRBD1 TRBV10-1 TGCGCCAGCAGCGAGTCAGGGGACAGGGGACTTTACGAGCAGTACTTC CASSESGDRGLYEQYF
TRBJ2-1 12 - - TRBV12-3/TRBV12-4 TGTGCCAGCAGGTTCCAGCGGACGGAGCAGTTCTTC CASRFQRTEQFF
TRBJ1-4 15 - - TRBV6-1 TGTGCCAGCAGTGAAAAGACTTTAACTAATGAAAAACTGTTTTTT CASSEKTLTNEKLFF
TRBJ2-5 16 - - TRBV9 TGTGCCAGCAGCGTAGTGGGGACTGTTGCCGGAGAGACCCAGTACTTC CASSVVGTVAGETQYF
TRBJ2-7 14 few TRBD1 TRBV7-3 TGTGCCAGCAGCAAAACGGGACAGATTTACGAGCAGTACTTC CASSKTGQIYEQYF
TRBJ2-7 11 - - TRBV11-2 TGTGCCAGCAGCAAGGGGCCCGAGCAGTACTTC CASSKGPEQYF
TRBJ1-2 15 - TRBD1 TRBV28 TGTGCCAGCAGTCAAGGGACAGGTTGGGTCTATGGCTACACCTTC CASSQGTGWVYGYTF
TRBJ1-2 13 - - TRBV27 TGTGCCAGCAGTCCCCGGGGAAACTATGGCTACACCTTC CASSPRGNYGYTF
TRBJ2-1 16 - TRBD2 TRBV6-4 TGTGCCAGCAGTGACCTTAGCGGGAGATCTAGGGATGAGCAGTTCTTC CASSDLSGRSRDEQFF
TRBJ2-2 18 - TRBD1 TRBV2 TGTGCCAGCACCCCGGGACAGGGGGTCATCGGGGACACCGGGGAGCTGTTTTTT CASTPGQGVIGDTGELFF
TRBJ2-7 11 - TRBD2 TRBV6-5 TGTGCCAGCAGCGGCGGGGGTGAGCAGTACTTC CASSGGGEQYF
TRBJ1-4 15 - TRBD1 TRBV4-1 TGCGCCAGCAGCCAAACTTCCGGGACAGAAGGAAAACTGTTTTTT CASSQTSGTEGKLFF